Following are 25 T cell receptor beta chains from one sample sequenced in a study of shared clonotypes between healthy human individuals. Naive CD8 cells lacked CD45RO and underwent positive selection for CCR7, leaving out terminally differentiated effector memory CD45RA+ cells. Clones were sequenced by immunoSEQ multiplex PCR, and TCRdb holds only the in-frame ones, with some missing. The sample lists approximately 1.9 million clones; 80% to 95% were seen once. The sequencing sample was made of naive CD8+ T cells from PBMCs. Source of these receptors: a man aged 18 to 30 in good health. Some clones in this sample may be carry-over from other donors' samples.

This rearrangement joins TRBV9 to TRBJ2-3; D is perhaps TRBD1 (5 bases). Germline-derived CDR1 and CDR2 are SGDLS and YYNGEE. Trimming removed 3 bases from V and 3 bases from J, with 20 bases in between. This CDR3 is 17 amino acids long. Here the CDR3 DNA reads TGTGCCAGCAGCGCCCGGGCCCGTTTACCAGGGACAGATACGCAGTATTTT. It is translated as CASSARARLPGTDTQYF.

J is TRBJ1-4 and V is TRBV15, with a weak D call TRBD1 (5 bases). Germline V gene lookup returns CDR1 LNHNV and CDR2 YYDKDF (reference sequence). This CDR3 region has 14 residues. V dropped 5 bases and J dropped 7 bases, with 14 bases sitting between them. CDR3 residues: CATSPGTRTEKLFF. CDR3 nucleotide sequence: TGTGCCACCAGCCCCGGGACCAGGACTGAAAAACTGTTTTTT.

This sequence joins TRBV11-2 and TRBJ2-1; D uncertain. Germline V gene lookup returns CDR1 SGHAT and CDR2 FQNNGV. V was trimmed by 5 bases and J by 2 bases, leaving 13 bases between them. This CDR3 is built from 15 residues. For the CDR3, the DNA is TGTGCCAGCAGCCCCGGTCGGCTTACCTACAATGAGCAGTTCTTC. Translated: CASSPGRLTYNEQFF.

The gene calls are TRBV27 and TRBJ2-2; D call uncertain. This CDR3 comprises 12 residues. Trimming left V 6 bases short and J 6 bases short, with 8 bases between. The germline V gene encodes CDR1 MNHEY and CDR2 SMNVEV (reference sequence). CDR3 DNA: TGTGCCAGCAGCGGTCGGGCCGGGGAGCTGTTTTTT. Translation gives CASSGRAGELFF.

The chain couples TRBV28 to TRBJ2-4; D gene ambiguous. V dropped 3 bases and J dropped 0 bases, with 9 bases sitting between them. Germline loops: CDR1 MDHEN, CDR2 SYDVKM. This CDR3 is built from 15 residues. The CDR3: CASSFAVLAKNIQYF. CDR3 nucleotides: TGTGCCAGCAGTTTTGCAGTGCTAGCCAAAAACATTCAGTACTTC.

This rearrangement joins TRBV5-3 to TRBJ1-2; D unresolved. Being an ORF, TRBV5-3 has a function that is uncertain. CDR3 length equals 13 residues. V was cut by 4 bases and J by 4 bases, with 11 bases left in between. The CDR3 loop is CARSPNRGYGYTF. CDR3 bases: TGTGCCAGAAGCCCCAACCGGGGCTATGGCTACACCTTC.

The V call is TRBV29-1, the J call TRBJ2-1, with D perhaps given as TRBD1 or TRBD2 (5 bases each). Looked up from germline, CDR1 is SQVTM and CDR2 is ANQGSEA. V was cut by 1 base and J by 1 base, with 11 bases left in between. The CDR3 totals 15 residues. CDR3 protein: CSVEARDGSYNEQFF. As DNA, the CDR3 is TGCAGCGTTGAAGCCCGGGACGGATCCTACAATGAGCAGTTCTTC.

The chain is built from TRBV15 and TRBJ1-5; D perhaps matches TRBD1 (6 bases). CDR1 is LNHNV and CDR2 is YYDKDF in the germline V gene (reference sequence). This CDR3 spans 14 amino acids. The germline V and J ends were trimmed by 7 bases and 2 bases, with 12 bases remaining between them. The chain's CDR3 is CATKDSTRNQPQHF. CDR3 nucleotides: TGTGCCACCAAGGACAGTACACGCAATCAGCCCCAGCATTTT.

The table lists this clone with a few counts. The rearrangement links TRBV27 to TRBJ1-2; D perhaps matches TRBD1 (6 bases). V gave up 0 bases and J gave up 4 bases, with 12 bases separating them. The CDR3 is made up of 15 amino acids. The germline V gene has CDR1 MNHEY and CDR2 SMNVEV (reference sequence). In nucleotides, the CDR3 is TGTGCCAGCAGTTTATCTGGGGGGCTGGGCTATGGCTACACCTTC. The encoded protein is CASSLSGGLGYGYTF.

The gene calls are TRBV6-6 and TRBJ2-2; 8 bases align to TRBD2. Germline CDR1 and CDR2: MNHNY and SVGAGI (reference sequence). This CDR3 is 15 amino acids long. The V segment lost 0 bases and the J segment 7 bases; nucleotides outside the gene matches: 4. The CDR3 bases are TGTGCCAGCAGTTACTCGGGACTAGGACTCGGGGAGCTGTTTTTT. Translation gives CASSYSGLGLGELFF.

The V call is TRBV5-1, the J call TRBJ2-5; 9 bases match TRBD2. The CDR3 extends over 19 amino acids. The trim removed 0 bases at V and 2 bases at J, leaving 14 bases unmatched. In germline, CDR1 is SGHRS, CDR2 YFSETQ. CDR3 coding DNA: TGCGCCAGCAGCTTGGGGTCATTCCGTCCTAGCGGGGAACAAGAGACCCAGTACTTC. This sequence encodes CASSLGSFRPSGEQETQYF.

CDR3 sequence reads: CASSFVAGGYEQYF. In nucleotides, the CDR3 is TGTGCCAGCAGTTTCGTAGCGGGAGGATACGAGCAGTACTTC. The J gene is TRBJ2-7, the V gene TRBV27, with 10 bases that match TRBD2. Trimming took 3 bases from V and 4 from J; bases not matched to a gene: 3. CDR1 is MNHEY, CDR2 SMNVEV, per germline (reference sequence). CDR3 length: 14 amino acids.

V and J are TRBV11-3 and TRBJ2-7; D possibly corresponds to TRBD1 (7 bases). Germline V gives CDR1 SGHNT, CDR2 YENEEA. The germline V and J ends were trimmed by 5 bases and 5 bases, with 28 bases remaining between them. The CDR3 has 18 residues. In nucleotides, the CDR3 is TGTGCCAGCAGCACTCTTCTGGGTCTGGCAGGGGGGAGGAACGAGCAGTACTTC. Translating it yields CASSTLLGLAGGRNEQYF.

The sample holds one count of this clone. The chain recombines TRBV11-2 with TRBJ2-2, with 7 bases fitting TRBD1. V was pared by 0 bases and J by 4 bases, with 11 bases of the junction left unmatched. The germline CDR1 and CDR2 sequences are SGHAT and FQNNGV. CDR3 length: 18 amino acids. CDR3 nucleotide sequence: TGTGCCAGCAGCTTAGATGGTGAGGCAGGGGGTATCACCGGGGAGCTGTTTTTT. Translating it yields CASSLDGEAGGITGELFF.

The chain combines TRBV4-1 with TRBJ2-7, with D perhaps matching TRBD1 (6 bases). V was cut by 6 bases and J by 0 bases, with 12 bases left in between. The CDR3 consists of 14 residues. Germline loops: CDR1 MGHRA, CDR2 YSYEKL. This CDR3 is CASRDRITSYEQYF. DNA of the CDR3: TGCGCCAGCAGAGACAGGATAACCTCCTACGAGCAGTACTTC.

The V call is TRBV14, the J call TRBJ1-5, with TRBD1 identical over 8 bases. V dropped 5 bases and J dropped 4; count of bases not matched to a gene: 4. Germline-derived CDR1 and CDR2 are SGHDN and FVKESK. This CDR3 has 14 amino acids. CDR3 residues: CASSGQGLNQPQHF. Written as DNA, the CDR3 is TGTGCCAGCAGCGGACAGGGCCTTAATCAGCCCCAGCATTTT.

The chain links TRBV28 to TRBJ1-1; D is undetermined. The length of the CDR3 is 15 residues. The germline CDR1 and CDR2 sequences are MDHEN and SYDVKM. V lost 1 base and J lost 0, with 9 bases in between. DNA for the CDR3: TGTGCCAGCAGTTTATTGCCAACTTTGAACACTGAAGCTTTCTTT. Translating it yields CASSLLPTLNTEAFF. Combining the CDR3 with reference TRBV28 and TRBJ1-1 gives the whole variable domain DVKVTQSSRYLVKRTGEKVFLECVQDMDHENMFWYRQDPGLGLRLIYFSYDVKMKEKGDIPEGYSVSREKKERFSLILESASTNQTSMYLCASSLLPTLNTEAFFGQGTRLTVV.

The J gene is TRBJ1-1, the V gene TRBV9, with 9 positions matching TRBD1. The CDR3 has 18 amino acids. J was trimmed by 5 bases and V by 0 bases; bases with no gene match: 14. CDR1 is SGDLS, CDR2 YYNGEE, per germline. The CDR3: CASSVAPLPGQGKTEAFF. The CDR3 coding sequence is TGTGCCAGCAGCGTAGCCCCGCTTCCGGGACAGGGTAAAACTGAAGCTTTCTTT. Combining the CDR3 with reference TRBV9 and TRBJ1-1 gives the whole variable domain DSGVTQTPKHLITATGQRVTLRCSPRSGDLSVYWYQQSLDQGLQFLIQYYNGEERAKGNILERFSAQQFPDLHSELNLSSLELGDSALYFCASSVAPLPGQGKTEAFFGQGTRLTVV.

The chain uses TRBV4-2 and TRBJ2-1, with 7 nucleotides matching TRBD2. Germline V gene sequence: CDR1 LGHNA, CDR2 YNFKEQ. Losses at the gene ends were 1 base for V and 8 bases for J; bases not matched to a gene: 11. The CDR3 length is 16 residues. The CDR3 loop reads CASSQVNRGGGDEQFF. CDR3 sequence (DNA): TGTGCCAGCAGCCAAGTAAACCGTGGGGGAGGGGATGAGCAGTTCTTC.

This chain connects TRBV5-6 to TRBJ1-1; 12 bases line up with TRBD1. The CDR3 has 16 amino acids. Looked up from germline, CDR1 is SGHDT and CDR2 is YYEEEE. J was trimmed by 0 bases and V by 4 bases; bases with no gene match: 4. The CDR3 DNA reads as TGTGCCAGCAGCCCGGGACAGGGGGCATTGAACACTGAAGCTTTCTTT. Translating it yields CASSPGQGALNTEAFF.

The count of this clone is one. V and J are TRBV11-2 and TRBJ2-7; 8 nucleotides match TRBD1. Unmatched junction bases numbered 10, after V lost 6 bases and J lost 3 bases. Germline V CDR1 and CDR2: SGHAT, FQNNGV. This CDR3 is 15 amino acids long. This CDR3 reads CASRVDRGPLYEQYF. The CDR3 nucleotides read TGTGCCAGCAGAGTAGACAGGGGCCCACTCTACGAGCAGTACTTC.

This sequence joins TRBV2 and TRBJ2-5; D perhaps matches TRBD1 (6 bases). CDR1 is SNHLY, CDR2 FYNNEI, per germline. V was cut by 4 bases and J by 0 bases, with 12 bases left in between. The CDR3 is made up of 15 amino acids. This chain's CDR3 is CASSGTVLYQETQYF. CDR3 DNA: TGTGCCAGCAGTGGGACAGTTCTGTACCAAGAGACCCAGTACTTC.

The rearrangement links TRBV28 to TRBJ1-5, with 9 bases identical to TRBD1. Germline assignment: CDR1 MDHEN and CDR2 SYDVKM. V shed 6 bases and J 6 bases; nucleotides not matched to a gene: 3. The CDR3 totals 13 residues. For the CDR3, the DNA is TGTGCCAGCAGCCACAGGGGGCTTCAGCCCCAGCATTTT. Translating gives CASSHRGLQPQHF.

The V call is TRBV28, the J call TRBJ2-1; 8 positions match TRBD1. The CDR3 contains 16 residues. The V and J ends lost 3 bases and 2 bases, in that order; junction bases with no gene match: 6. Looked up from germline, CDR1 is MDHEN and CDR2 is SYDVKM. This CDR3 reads CASSLIGQGPYNEQFF. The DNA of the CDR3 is TGTGCCAGCAGTTTGATAGGACAGGGCCCCTACAATGAGCAGTTCTTC. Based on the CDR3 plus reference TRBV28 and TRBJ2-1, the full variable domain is DVKVTQSSRYLVKRTGEKVFLECVQDMDHENMFWYRQDPGLGLRLIYFSYDVKMKEKGDIPEGYSVSREKKERFSLILESASTNQTSMYLCASSLIGQGPYNEQFFGPGTRLTVL.

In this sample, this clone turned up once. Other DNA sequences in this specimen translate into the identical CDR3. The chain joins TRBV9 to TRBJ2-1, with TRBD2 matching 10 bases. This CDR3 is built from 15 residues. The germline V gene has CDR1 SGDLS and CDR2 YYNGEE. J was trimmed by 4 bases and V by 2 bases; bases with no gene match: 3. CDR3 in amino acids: CASSVRTSGYNEQFF. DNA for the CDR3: TGTGCCAGCAGCGTTCGGACTAGCGGTTACAATGAGCAGTTCTTC. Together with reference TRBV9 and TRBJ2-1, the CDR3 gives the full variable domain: DSGVTQTPKHLITATGQRVTLRCSPRSGDLSVYWYQQSLDQGLQFLIQYYNGEERAKGNILERFSAQQFPDLHSELNLSSLELGDSALYFCASSVRTSGYNEQFFGPGTRLTVL.